The clone carrying this TCR beta chain was observed once. Trimming shortened V by 4 bases and J by 3 bases, and 9 bases separated the two germline ends. The CDR3 is 13 residues long. The germline V gene has CDR1 SGHRS and CDR2 YFSETQ. The protocol was immunoSEQ multiplex PCR, while the TCRdb copy is restricted to in-frame clones and leaves out a portion. Altogether some 170,000 clones are present, approximately 82% being singletons, with the ten largest covering about 15%. The data belong to a study of blood T cell repertoires in COVID-19. Turning to the study itself: The United States, Italy and Spain supplied acute and convalescent COVID-19 samples.

Sequenced: PBMCs or T cells enriched from blood (not recorded which). The sequence was collected from a man over 45 who had recovered from COVID-19. V gene TRBV5-1 combines with J gene TRBJ2-3; tentative D call: TRBD1 (5 bases). The CDR3 here is CASSEAGTDTQYF. In DNA, the CDR3 is TGCGCCAGCAGCGAGGCAGGGACAGATACGCAGTATTTT.